What follows are 14 T cell receptor beta chains derived from one specimen sequenced in a study of cytomegalovirus exposure and HLA in healthy donors. The PCR employed 60 Vbeta primers together with 13 Jbeta primers. The table came from immunoSEQ multiplex PCR; TCRdb's copy has only in-frame clones and leaves some out. This sample's table has roughly 120,000 clones. The sequenced sample consisted of PBMCs. The receptor source for this set is a man in his forties or fifties in good health and CMV-seronegative.

As for this clone: Relative to the germline gene, one junction end is altered; a read error may explain this. The chain employs TRBV2 and TRBJ1-2; no firm D call. Germline CDR1 SNHLY, CDR2 FYNNEI. The CDR3 is 11 residues long. The chain's CDR3 is CASSEGATSFF. The DNA for the CDR3 is TGTGCCAGCAGTGAAGGGGCAACTTCCTTCTTC.

The genes are TRBV10-1 and TRBJ2-5; D may be TRBD1 (5 bases). The CDR3 spans 15 residues. Trimming shortened V by 0 bases and J by 4 bases, and 12 bases separated the two germline ends. CDR1 is WNHNN and CDR2 is SYGVQD in the germline V gene (reference sequence). CDR3 sequence (DNA): TGCGCCAGCAGTGAGTCGCCAGGGCTCGGAGAGACCCAGTACTTC. Its protein is CASSESPGLGETQYF.

This chain joins TRBV28 and TRBJ1-3; D remains ambiguous. Trimming cost V 3 bases and J 0 bases, with 9 bases left between them. Germline loops: CDR1 MDHEN, CDR2 SYDVKM. CDR3 length: 15 amino acids. The CDR3 DNA sequence: TGTGCCAGCAGTTTGAAGCCGAACTCTGGAAACACCATATATTTT. Translation gives CASSLKPNSGNTIYF.

The chain carries TRBV4-1 and TRBJ2-7; 9 nucleotides agree with TRBD2. Trimming cost V 4 bases and J 2 bases; bases outside gene matches: 6. Germline values: CDR1 MGHRA, CDR2 YSYEKL. CDR3 size: 15 residues. The CDR3 spells CASSPSSGTAYEQYF. CDR3 sequence (DNA): TGCGCCAGCAGCCCGTCTAGCGGGACTGCCTACGAGCAGTACTTC.

The chain employs TRBV19 and TRBJ2-1; the D gene is possibly TRBD2 (5 bases). The germline CDR1 and CDR2 sequences are LNHDA and SQIVND (reference sequence). V was clipped by 7 bases and J by 0 bases, with 13 bases between them. CDR3 length equals 15 residues. CDR3 sequence (DNA): TGTGCCAGTACCCAGCGGTGGAGCTCCTACAATGAGCAGTTCTTC. The encoded protein is CASTQRWSSYNEQFF.

The chain carries TRBV4-3 and TRBJ2-7, with D unresolved. In germline, CDR1 is LGHNA, CDR2 YSLEER. The CDR3 is 13 residues long. V was pared by 0 bases and J by 3 bases, with 6 bases between. The CDR3 DNA is TGCGCCAGCAGCCAAGACCACGGCTACGAGCAGTACTTC. Translated: CASSQDHGYEQYF.

This chain joins TRBV5-4 and TRBJ2-7, with D possibly matching TRBD2 (6 bases). The CDR3 is 14 residues long. Germline assignment: CDR1 SGHNT and CDR2 YYREEE (reference sequence). V was shortened by 4 bases and J by 0 bases, with 11 bases between the two germline ends. CDR3 bases: TGTGCCAGCAGCAAACCGACTAGCTCCTACGAGCAGTACTTC. Its translation is CASSKPTSSYEQYF.

The chain links TRBV9 to TRBJ2-1; 7 bases map to TRBD2. There are 19 residues in the CDR3. Germline lookup yields CDR1 SGDLS and CDR2 YYNGEE. V was pared by 3 bases and J by 0 bases, with 15 bases of the junction left unmatched. Here the CDR3 reads CASSAGPGRGGSSYNEQFF. In DNA, the CDR3 is TGTGCCAGCAGCGCCGGGCCGGGCCGGGGAGGGAGCTCCTACAATGAGCAGTTCTTC.

The chain uses TRBV28 and TRBJ2-7; tentative D call: TRBD1 (5 bases). Germline V lookup: CDR1 MDHEN, CDR2 SYDVKM. The V gene lost 7 bases and the J gene lost 3 bases, with 13 bases spanning the gap. CDR3 length equals 13 residues. In nucleotides, the CDR3 is TGTGCCAGCAATGATCACGACAGCTACGAGCAGTACTTC. This gives the protein CASNDHDSYEQYF.

The chain employs TRBV5-1 and TRBJ1-4, with 8 bases fitting TRBD1. The germline V gene has CDR1 SGHRS and CDR2 YFSETQ. The CDR3 has 14 amino acids. V was pared by 3 bases and J by 5 bases, with 3 bases of the junction left unmatched. The CDR3 sequence: CASSSGTGNEKLFF. The CDR3 coding sequence is TGCGCCAGCAGCTCCGGGACAGGAAATGAAAAACTGTTTTTT.

This chain connects TRBV5-4 to TRBJ1-2; 11 nucleotides match TRBD1. The CDR3 loop spans 16 amino acids. Trimming took 2 bases from V and 8 from J; bases not matched to a gene: 11. Per the germline V gene, CDR1 is SGHNT and CDR2 is YYREEE (reference sequence). The CDR3, as DNA: TGTGCCAGCAGCTTCGGGGCCGGGACAGGGGGTCGAGGCTACACCTTC. As protein: CASSFGAGTGGRGYTF.

The V and J genes are TRBV19 and TRBJ2-5; D perhaps matches TRBD1 (6 bases). The CDR3 length is 13 residues. Per the germline V gene, CDR1 is LNHDA and CDR2 is SQIVND (reference sequence). Trimming cost V 3 bases and J 7 bases, with 12 bases left between them. As DNA, the CDR3 is TGTGCCAGTAGTATGGGGGCAGAAACGACCCAGTACTTC. As protein: CASSMGAETTQYF.

CDR3: CASSSGQVRDTQYF. Written as DNA, the CDR3 is TGTGCCAGCAGTTCGGGACAGGTACGAGATACGCAGTATTTT. The chain uses TRBV7-8 and TRBJ2-3, with 8 bases aligning to TRBD1. V was clipped by 6 bases and J by 5 bases; unmatched bases: 7. The germline gives CDR1 SGHVS, CDR2 FQNEAQ. The CDR3 contains 14 residues.

This chain uses TRBV10-3 with TRBJ2-2; 7 nucleotides line up with TRBD1. The trim removed 4 bases at V and 1 base at J, leaving 9 bases unmatched. There are 17 residues in the CDR3. Germline V gives CDR1 ENHRY, CDR2 SYGVKD. For the CDR3, the DNA is TGTGCCATCAGTGGGCGAGGGGGCGGGCAGAACACCGGGGAGCTGTTTTTT. Translation gives CAISGRGGGQNTGELFF.